The 18 T cell receptor beta chains below were found in one sample sequenced in a study of esophageal squamous cell carcinoma under preoperative chemotherapy. Stated time point: after preoperative PTX-NDP chemotherapy. TCRdb itself ran the PCR reads through MiXCR, one entry per CDR3 protein. Seen here are over 25,000 distinct CDR3 sequences, 52% observed once, and the top ten hold around 23%. The biological material was taken from a patient given preoperative chemotherapy. The source of these receptors is a human donor with esophageal squamous cell carcinoma. The donor label of this sample is uncertain.

This clonotype was seen only a few times. CDR3 amino acids: CASSESSGGLNIQYF. The CDR3 bases are TGTGCCAGTAGTGAGTCGTCGGGGGGGCTCAACATTCAGTACTTC. The genes are TRBV19 and TRBJ2-4; 8 nucleotides agree with TRBD2. Germline CDR1 is LNHDA and CDR2 is SQIVND (reference sequence). This CDR3 contains 15 residues. Trimming at V came to 5 bases and at J to 7 bases, leaving 10 bases not matched to a gene. Looking up the rest from reference TRBV19 and TRBJ2-4 gives the full variable domain: DGGITQSPKYLFRKEGQNVTLSCEQNLNHDAMYWYRQDPGQGLRLIYYSQIVNDFQKGDIAEGYSVSREKKESFPLTVTSAQKNPTAFYLCASSESSGGLNIQYFGAGTRLSVL.

The chain uses TRBV7-2 and TRBJ2-7, with a weak D call TRBD1 (5 bases). This CDR3 region has 14 residues. CDR1 SGHTA and CDR2 FQGNSA come from the germline V gene. V lost 0 bases to trimming and J lost 4 bases, with 10 bases between them. The CDR3 DNA sequence: TGTGCCAGCAGCTTAGCAAAGGGGCTGTACGAGCAGTACTTC. Translated: CASSLAKGLYEQYF.

The rearrangement uses TRBV12-3 or TRBV12-4 and TRBJ2-5; D is undetermined. Trimming removed 2 bases at V and 3 bases at J, with 4 bases between. The CDR3 loop spans 12 amino acids. In DNA form, the CDR3 reads TGTGCCAGCAGTTTAAACGAAGAGACCCAGTACTTC. It specifies CASSLNEETQYF.

This clonotype was counted only a few times. The genes are TRBV7-6 and TRBJ1-6; D uncertain. V was pared by 1 base and J by 6 bases, with 7 bases between. This CDR3 comprises 14 residues. The germline V gene has CDR1 SGHVS and CDR2 FNYEAQ. The CDR3 DNA reads TGTGCCAGCAGCTTAGAAGGACGTAATTCACCCCTCCACTTT. Residues: CASSLEGRNSPLHF.

In the case of this clonotype: At one boundary the junction diverges from the germline segment, which might be a read error. The chain couples TRBV12-3 or TRBV12-4 to TRBJ2-3; a possible D gene is TRBD2 (6 bases). The CDR3 sequence is 16 residues long. CDR3 nucleotides: TGTGCCAGCAGTACCTCGAGGCGGGGAGCCACAGACACGCAGTATTTC. Residues: CASSTSRRGATDTQYF.

As regards this clonotype: A much larger clone differs by one base, so this may be a read error. The chain joins TRBV6-2 or TRBV6-3 to TRBJ2-1, with D possibly called TRBD1 or TRBD2 (5 bases each). The J call could be wrong; TRBJ2-7 is a better fit for the DNA end. The length of the CDR3 is 11 residues. CDR1 and CDR2 from the germline V gene are MNHEY and SVGEGT. The CDR3 loop is CASNTGTEQYF. The CDR3 region has the DNA TGTGCCAGCAATACCGGGACCGAGCAGTACTTC.

Comments on this clonotype: The junction differs from germline at one of its ends, possibly a read error. V usage is TRBV7-7 and J usage is TRBJ2-1; D may be TRBD1 (6 bases). The CDR3 is 13 residues long. Germline V gene data show CDR1 as SSHAT and CDR2 as FNYEAQ (reference sequence). Written as DNA, the CDR3 is TGTGCTAGCAGCCCCTCCCGGGACATCGAGCAGTTCTTC. The encoded protein is CASSPSRDIEQFF.

This clonotype was recorded many times. The chain links TRBV7-2 to TRBJ2-1; D unresolved. This CDR3 is built from 14 residues. Trimming cost V 5 bases and J 0 bases, with 8 bases left between them. CDR1 SGHTA and CDR2 FQGNSA come from the germline V gene. CDR3 nucleotide sequence: TGTGCCAGCAGCGCGTTCGGCTCCTACAATGAGCAGTTCTTC. Encoded protein: CASSAFGSYNEQFF.

In its sample, this clonotype is medium-sized (0.01 to 0.1%). The chain carries TRBV7-6 and TRBJ2-5, with D unresolved. The CDR3 loop spans 14 amino acids. V was trimmed by 0 bases and J by 2 bases, leaving 7 bases between them. The V gene's germline CDR1 is SGHVS and CDR2 FNYEAQ. This chain's CDR3 is CASSLAGSQETQYF. In nucleotides, the CDR3 is TGTGCCAGCAGCTTAGCTGGGTCACAAGAGACCCAGTACTTC.

A note on this clonotype: The junction departs from the called germline gene at one end, perhaps through a read error. DNA of the CDR3: TGTGCCAGCAGACCTAGCGGGAGTAACACCGGGGAGCAGTTTTTT. Its protein product is CASRPSGSNTGEQFF. The genes are TRBV7-2 and TRBJ2-2; 10 bases line up with TRBD2. The germline gives CDR1 SGHTA, CDR2 FQGNSA. This CDR3 region has 15 residues.

Judged by abundance, this clonotype is medium-sized. The rearrangement joins TRBV6-5 to TRBJ2-7; a weak D match, TRBD1 (6 bases). Trimming left V 2 bases short and J 4 bases short, with 18 bases between. CDR3 length: 16 residues. Germline lookup yields CDR1 MNHEY and CDR2 SVGAGI. CDR3 bases: TGTGCCAGCAGTTACGGTGAGTCGGACAGAGAATACGAGCAGTACTTC. Translation: CASSYGESDREYEQYF.

Of note for this clonotype: One base away lies a much larger clone, so this may be a sequencing read error. This chain uses TRBV12-3 or TRBV12-4 with TRBJ2-1; possible D gene TRBD2, 5 bases. Between the trimmed V and J ends, which lost 6 bases and 13 bases, there was a span of 22 bases. The CDR3 has 14 residues. This chain's CDR3 is CASSVEASQETQFF. Written as DNA, the CDR3 is TGTGCCAGCAGCGTAGAGGCTAGCCAAGAGACCCAGTTCTTC.

This clonotype occurred many times. This chain uses TRBV5-4 with TRBJ2-1; TRBD1 matches at 7 bases. Germline assignment: CDR1 SGHNT and CDR2 YYREEE (reference sequence). With V trimmed by 4 bases and J by 1 base, 5 bases remained unmatched. This CDR3 is 15 amino acids long. CDR3 DNA: TGTGCCAGCAGCCTAAGACAGGGTTCCTACAATGAGCAGTTCTTC. This sequence encodes CASSLRQGSYNEQFF.

In the case of this clonotype: One end of the junction does not line up with germline, which may come from a read error. The chain joins TRBV12-3 or TRBV12-4 to TRBJ2-3; perhaps TRBD2 as D (6 bases). The CDR3 extends over 16 amino acids. The CDR3 loop is CASSTTGRGGTDMQYF. CDR3 in DNA: TGTGCCAGCAGTACCACGGGGCGGGGCGGCACAGATATGCAGTATTTC.

This clonotype was detected only once. The V call is TRBV12-3 or TRBV12-4, the J call TRBJ2-3, with TRBD2 matching 8 bases. The DNA end favors TRBJ2-7, so the J call may be wrong. The CDR3 is 16 residues long. The CDR3 is CASSATGGGSQDTQYF. The CDR3 nucleotides are TGTGCCAGCAGTGCGACCGGCGGGGGGAGCCAAGATACGCAGTACTTC.

In this sample, this clonotype turned up a few times. The CDR3 is CASSISLGGAYNEQFF. The CDR3 nucleotides read TGTGCCAGTAGTATATCTTTGGGGGGCGCTTACAATGAGCAGTTCTTC. The chain uses TRBV19 and TRBJ2-1; D could derive from TRBD1 or TRBD2 (6 bases each). This CDR3 contains 16 residues. V lost 2 bases to trimming and J lost 4 bases, with 15 bases between them. Germline values: CDR1 LNHDA, CDR2 SQIVND (reference sequence).

Notes on this clonotype: At one of its ends the junction is not consistent with the germline gene, which may arise from a read error. CDR3 DNA: TGTGCTAGCGTACTGGGGGAAGGGACCCAAGACGCCCAGAATTTC. Translation: CASVLGEGTQDAQNF. The V call is TRBV7-7, the J call TRBJ2-3; D is possibly TRBD1 or TRBD2 (5 bases each). This CDR3 comprises 15 residues. From germline, CDR1 is SSHAT and CDR2 FNYEAQ (reference sequence).

The chain uses TRBV7-6 and TRBJ2-5, with D tentatively TRBD1 (6 bases). Germline V gives CDR1 SGHVS, CDR2 FNYEAQ. The CDR3 spans 14 residues. Here the CDR3 reads CAGSAGRDTETQYF. CDR3 sequence (DNA): TGTGCGGGCAGCGCGGGCCGGGACACAGAGACCCAGTACTTC. Drawing the rest from reference TRBV7-6 and TRBJ2-5, the complete variable domain is GAGVSQSPRYKVTKRGQDVALRCDPISGHVSLYWYRQALGQGPEFLTYFNYEAQQDKSGLPNDRFSAERPEGSISTLTIQRTEQRDSAMYRCAGSAGRDTETQYFGPGTRLLVL.